A selection of T cell receptor beta chains follows, all from one sample in a study of T-cell memory formation after mild COVID-19. One entry per CDR3 protein, called by TCRdb with MiXCR from the 5' RACE reads. The sample yields some 300,000 distinct CDR3 sequences, 20% to 25% seen once. Input material: PBMCs or a T cell subset sorted from them (not recorded which). The receptor set was obtained from a man aged 18 to 29 who had mild COVID-19 (a few samples of this study predate the infection). Cell type and time point are not known. Each CDR3 is given with its conserved first and last residue. A D gene is named only where the DNA matches it firmly. Clone sizes are given selectively: once, few, many, or a class where the clone is expanded.

TRBJ2-5 TRBV5-1 NA NA CASSRGWVQETQYF TGCGCCAGCAGCCGTGGGTGGGTCCAAGAGACCCAGTACTTC
TRBJ1-1 TRBV20-1 NA TRBD1 CSADRAGYTEAFF TGCAGTGCTGACAGGGCGGGGTACACTGAAGCTTTCTTT
TRBJ1-4 TRBV19 NA TRBD1 CASKSALAPPGQGKEATNEKLFF TGTGCCAGTAAGTCGGCCCTAGCACCTCCGGGACAGGGAAAGGAAGCAACTAATGAAAAACTGTTTTTT
TRBJ1-2 TRBV4-1 NA TRBD1 CASSPGTGPPRYGYTF TGCGCCAGCAGCCCCGGGACAGGGCCCCCTCGGTATGGCTACACCTTC
TRBJ2-1 TRBV11-3 NA TRBD2 CASSLAGIAGGRDEQFF TGTGCCAGCAGCTTAGCTGGGATAGCGGGGGGGCGCGATGAGCAGTTCTTC
TRBJ2-1 TRBV4-3 NA NA CASSQDLGGVPSSYNEQFF TGCGCCAGCAGCCAAGATTTAGGCGGGGTCCCTAGCTCCTACAATGAGCAGTTCTTC
TRBJ1-2 TRBV12-3/TRBV12-4 many NA CASSLGGENYGYTF TGTGCCAGCAGTTTAGGGGGGGAGAACTATGGCTACACCTTC
TRBJ2-7 TRBV11-2 NA NA CASSLQLWQYSYEQYF TGTGCCAGCAGCTTACAACTTTGGCAGTATAGCTACGAGCAGTACTTC
TRBJ1-1 TRBV20-1 NA TRBD1 CSPGQVNTEAFF TGCAGTCCGGGACAGGTGAACACTGAAGCTTTCTTT
TRBJ1-5 TRBV12-3/TRBV12-4 many TRBD1 CASTRTGDQPQHF TGTGCCAGCACTCGGACAGGCGATCAGCCCCAGCATTTT
TRBJ2-2 TRBV3-1 once NA CASSQAGTKGTGELFF TGTGCAAGCAGCCAAGCTGGAACTAAGGGCACCGGGGAGCTGTTTTTT
TRBJ2-1 TRBV9 NA TRBD2 CASSPSGGVWAEQFF TGTGCCAGCAGCCCTAGCGGGGGGGTTTGGGCTGAGCAGTTCTTC
TRBJ2-3 TRBV7-9 NA NA CASSYGSLVRDTQYF TGTGCCAGCAGCTACGGCTCTTTGGTTCGAGATACGCAGTATTTT
TRBJ2-2 TRBV7-2 few NA CASSLIIGSTGELFF TGTGCCAGCAGCTTAATAATTGGGTCCACCGGGGAGCTGTTTTTT
TRBJ1-2 TRBV28 few TRBD1 CASSSPVVPGQGNGYTF TGTGCCAGCAGTTCCCCCGTTGTTCCGGGACAGGGGAATGGCTACACCTTC
TRBJ2-3 TRBV12-3/TRBV12-4 few NA CASSLYGRDTQYF TGTGCCAGCAGTTTGTACGGGCGGGATACGCAGTATTTT
TRBJ1-2 TRBV24-1 few TRBD1 CATSDPRTGNVLTF TGTGCCACCAGTGATCCGCGGACAGGGAACGTCCTCACCTTC
TRBJ2-3 TRBV10-2 NA NA CASSESKLTDTQYF TGCGCCAGCAGTGAGTCGAAGCTGACAGATACGCAGTATTTT
TRBJ2-1 TRBV5-1 few NA CASSLPGQQFF TGCGCCAGCAGCCTGCCAGGCCAGCAGTTCTTC
TRBJ1-1 TRBV12-5 few NA CASGFGGEAEAFF TGTGCTAGTGGTTTTGGGGGAGAGGCTGAAGCTTTCTTT
TRBJ1-1 TRBV10-2 few NA CASSDLQGEAFF TGCGCCAGCAGTGACCTACAGGGTGAAGCTTTCTTT
TRBJ1-2 TRBV29-1 few NA CSVEDFRYGYTF TGCAGCGTTGAAGATTTTCGCTATGGCTACACCTTC
TRBJ1-1 TRBV28 few NA CASSFFTVPNTEAFF TGTGCCAGCAGTTTCTTCACCGTCCCCAACACTGAAGCTTTCTTT
TRBJ1-3 TRBV18 few NA CASSPGSVGNTIYF TGTGCCAGCTCACCAGGGTCCGTCGGAAACACCATATATTTT
TRBJ2-3 TRBV11-2 few TRBD2 CASSLGTSGGYTQYF TGTGCCAGCAGCTTAGGGACTAGCGGGGGGTATACGCAGTATTTT
TRBJ2-2 TRBV2 few NA CASARENTGELFF TGTGCCAGCGCCCGGGAGAACACCGGGGAGCTGTTTTTT
TRBJ2-5 TRBV5-6 few TRBD1 CASSRVPGQGVSRETQYF TGTGCCAGCAGCAGAGTGCCGGGACAGGGGGTTTCCAGAGAGACCCAGTACTTC
TRBJ1-6 TRBV6-5 NA NA CASSYSYGISSYNSPLHF TGTGCCAGCAGTTACTCTTACGGCATCAGCTCCTATAATTCACCCCTCCACTTT
TRBJ1-1 TRBV20-1 NA TRBD1 CSARRDRGPEAFF TGCAGTGCTAGACGTGACAGGGGCCCTGAAGCTTTCTTT
TRBJ2-2 TRBV4-1 few NA CASSQVADGGELFF TGCGCCAGCAGCCAAGTTGCGGACGGCGGGGAGCTGTTTTTT
TRBJ1-4 TRBV6-5 few NA CASSVTTNEKLFF TGTGCCAGCAGTGTAACAACTAATGAAAAACTGTTTTTT
TRBJ2-3 TRBV5-1 few TRBD1 CASSILGRGQTDTQYF TGCGCCAGCAGCATCCTTGGTAGGGGGCAGACAGATACGCAGTATTTT
TRBJ2-1 TRBV28 NA TRBD2 CASSPQRGGGNEQFF TGTGCCAGCAGTCCCCAGCGGGGGGGCGGTAATGAGCAGTTCTTC